These T cell receptor beta chains were read from a single sample in a study of T cell repertoires in aging, cancer and after chemotherapy. TCRdb re-called the multiplex PCR reads with MiXCR, one entry per CDR3 protein. The sample consists of 2,500 to 3,500 distinct CDR3 sequences, almost 25% of them appearing once. The source material was blood. The receptors were sampled from a human donor with a solid tumor. Each CDR3 is given with its conserved first and last residue. D genes are given only for firm matches. Clone size is given for some rows only: seen once, a few or many times, or a class if the clone is expanded.

V: TRBV4-3; size: .; J: TRBJ2-1; length: 15; D: .; DNA: TGCGCCAGCAGCCAAGATTTTGTCAACTACAATGAGCAGTTCTTC; CDR3: CASSQDFVNYNEQFF
V: TRBV6-1; size: medium-sized; J: TRBJ2-7; length: 15; D: TRBD1; DNA: TGTGCCAGCCTGCCTTTTACAGGGGCAGGCTACGAGCAGTACTTC; CDR3: CASLPFTGAGYEQYF
V: TRBV10-1; size: few; J: TRBJ2-3; length: 14; D: TRBD1; DNA: TGCGCCAGCAGAGGGGGACAGGACACAGATACGCAGTATTTT; CDR3: CASRGGQDTDTQYF
V: TRBV19; size: few; J: TRBJ1-1; length: 14; D: .; DNA: TGTGCCAGTAAGAGGGTTTGGGATGACACTGAAGCTTTCTTT; CDR3: CASKRVWDDTEAFF
V: TRBV5-6; size: medium-sized; J: TRBJ2-7; length: 14; D: .; DNA: TGTGCCAGCACCTACGGGACGCCGAGCTACGAGCAGTACTTC; CDR3: CASTYGTPSYEQYF
V: TRBV13; size: medium-sized; J: TRBJ2-5; length: 12; D: .; DNA: TGTGCCAGCAGCTTAGGGCGAAAGACCCAGTACTTC; CDR3: CASSLGRKTQYF
V: TRBV11-2; size: .; J: TRBJ1-2; length: 15; D: TRBD1; DNA: TGTGCCAGCAGCTTATGGGACAGAGTTAACTATGGCTACACCTTC; CDR3: CASSLWDRVNYGYTF
V: TRBV10-3; size: few; J: TRBJ2-5; length: 11; D: .; DNA: TGTGCCATCAGTAATCAAGAGACCCAGTACTTC; CDR3: CAISNQETQYF
V: TRBV18; size: .; J: TRBJ2-5; length: 15; D: TRBD2; DNA: TGTGCCAGCTCACCGTTTAGCGGGAGGTTGGAGACCCAGTACTTC; CDR3: CASSPFSGRLETQYF
V: TRBV6-5; size: medium-sized; J: TRBJ1-5; length: 16; D: .; DNA: TGTGCCAGCAGTCAGACACCGGGGGTAGGCAATCAGCCCCAGCATTTT; CDR3: CASSQTPGVGNQPQHF
V: TRBV4-3; size: .; J: TRBJ2-1; length: 15; D: .; DNA: TGCGCCAGCAGCCAAGACAGTAACTCCTACAATGAGCAGTTCTTC; CDR3: CASSQDSNSYNEQFF
V: TRBV6-5; size: .; J: TRBJ2-4; length: 14; D: .; DNA: TGTGCCAGCAGTTATCGGGTCTGCAAAAACATTCAGTACTTC; CDR3: CASSYRVCKNIQYF
V: TRBV5-1; size: few; J: TRBJ1-4; length: 14; D: TRBD1; DNA: TGCGCCAGCAGCATCGACAGGGGTAGCGAAAAACTGTTTTTT; CDR3: CASSIDRGSEKLFF
V: TRBV6-2/TRBV6-3; size: .; J: TRBJ1-2; length: 11; D: .; DNA: TGTGCCACGGGAGGAGTCTATGGCTACACCTTC; CDR3: CATGGVYGYTF
V: TRBV20-1; size: .; J: TRBJ1-5; length: 16; D: .; DNA: TGCAGTGAGTCCCCCCTGGAGGGAACGCGCAATCAGCCCCAGCATTTT; CDR3: CSESPLEGTRNQPQHF
V: TRBV7-2; size: .; J: TRBJ2-1; length: 12; D: .; DNA: TGTGCCAGCAGCTTCGTGGGGAATGAGCAGTTCTTC; CDR3: CASSFVGNEQFF